This T cell receptor (beta chain) was found in a study of cytomegalovirus exposure and HLA in healthy donors. Profiled with immunoSEQ multiplex PCR; TCRdb holds only in-frame clones, not every one. Of approximately 160,000 clones listed, nearly 90% are singletons. V lost 5 bases, J lost 7 bases, and 8 bases stayed unmatched. The CDR3 is 13 amino acids. Germline V gives CDR1 SGHRS, CDR2 YFSETQ. The receptor was isolated from a man aged 18-30 years in good health and CMV-seropositive. Sequencing was carried out using PBMCs. The V call is TRBV5-1, the J call TRBJ2-5; 7 bases line up with TRBD1. This CDR3 reads CASRGTEPWTQYF. The CDR3 coding sequence is TGCGCCAGCAGGGGGACAGAGCCATGGACCCAGTACTTC.